Listed here are 14 T cell receptor beta chains from one sample, sequenced in a study of regulatory T cells in long-lasting Graves disease. Sequencing libraries for TCR beta were prepared with iRepertoire HTBI primers and Arm-PCR of CDR3 regions. TCRdb re-called the multiplex PCR reads through MiXCR, storing one row per CDR3 protein. The sample records 400,000 to 450,000 distinct CDR3 sequences, about a sixth being singletons. Stated time point: newly diagnosed GD, antithyroid drugs for less than 3 months. Researchers made the TCR library from RNA that was extracted from PBMCs. These data were also reused for a study on T cells in Graves' hyperthyroidism and ophthalmopathy.

The sample here was peripheral blood mononuclear cells (PBMCs), taken at new diagnosis, from a patient treated with antithyroid drugs. The receptors shown here come from a woman younger than 45 with Graves disease.

The V and J genes are TRBV6-1 and TRBJ1-1; the match to TRBD1 covers 11 bases. The CDR3 spans 14 residues. V lost 6 bases and J lost 4; bases outside the gene matches: 4. Germline V gives CDR1 MNHNS, CDR2 SASEGT. CDR3 bases: TGTGCCAGCAGGCCTGGGACAGGGGGCACTGAAGCTTTCTTT. It is translated as CASRPGTGGTEAFF.

With respect to this clonotype: A much larger clonotype is one base distant, so this may be a read error. The chain recombines TRBV18 with TRBJ1-5, with TRBD1 matching over 7 bases. The CDR3 is 16 amino acids. Germline V gene sequence: CDR1 KGHSH, CDR2 LQKENI. The CDR3: CASSPSSGTVNQPPHF. Here the CDR3 DNA reads TGTGCCAGCTCACCATCCTCAGGGACAGTCAATCAGCCCCCGCATTTT.

This clonotype appeared a single time. With a far larger clone one base away, a read error is the likely cause. The rearrangement uses TRBV11-3 and TRBJ2-1; either TRBD1 or TRBD2 may fit D (5 bases each). Germline V gene sequence: CDR1 SGHNT, CDR2 YENEEA. This CDR3 comprises 15 residues. The DNA of the CDR3 is TGTGCCAGCAGCTTACCGGGACCCCCCTACAATGACCAGTTCTTC. It translates to CASSLPGPPYNDQFF.

A few counts support this clonotype. The genes are TRBV14 and TRBJ1-2; 7 bases agree with TRBD1. The CDR3 has 15 residues. Germline V gives CDR1 SGHDN, CDR2 FVKESK. The J segment lost 4 bases and the V segment lost 4 bases, leaving 9 bases of the junction unmatched. CDR3 DNA sequence: TGTGCCAGCAGCCGACAGGGCCATCTTAGCTATGGCTACACCTTC. Translated, it gives CASSRQGHLSYGYTF.

This clonotype was recorded only once. V is TRBV28 and J is TRBJ1-1; TRBD1 is a possible D gene (6 bases). V was trimmed by 7 bases and J by 0 bases, leaving 15 bases between them. CDR1 is MDHEN, CDR2 SYDVKM, per germline. The CDR3 is made up of 15 amino acids. CDR3 in amino acids: CASKEGGEVNTEAFF. The CDR3 bases are TGTGCCAGCAAAGAGGGGGGGGAAGTGAACACTGAAGCTTTCTTT. Using reference TRBV28 and TRBJ1-1 for the parts outside the CDR3, the full variable domain is DVKVTQSSRYLVKRTGEKVFLECVQDMDHENMFWYRQDPGLGLRLIYFSYDVKMKEKGDIPEGYSVSREKKERFSLILESASTNQTSMYLCASKEGGEVNTEAFFGQGTRLTVV.

The chain is built from TRBV29-1 and TRBJ2-7, with TRBD1 matching 8 bases. Germline-derived CDR1 and CDR2 are SQVTM and ANQGSEA. This CDR3 has 14 residues. Losses at the gene ends were 6 bases for V and 1 base for J; bases not matched to a gene: 8. The CDR3 region is CSVHGGQGSYEQYF. CDR3 DNA: TGCAGCGTACATGGAGGACAGGGTTCCTACGAGCAGTACTTC.

This clonotype was seen repeatedly, ten times or more. This rearrangement joins TRBV28 to TRBJ2-2; TRBD1 or TRBD2 may be the D gene (5 bases each). The CDR3 covers 15 residues. The germline V and J ends were trimmed by 6 bases and 7 bases, with 18 bases remaining between them. Germline CDR1 and CDR2: MDHEN and SYDVKM. The CDR3 spells CASSLTGTRSGELFF. DNA for the CDR3: TGTGCCAGCAGCCTAACCGGGACCCGGAGCGGGGAGCTGTTTTTT.

This clonotype was seen many times. The chain has TRBV6-5 and TRBJ2-1; 11 bases line up with TRBD2. This CDR3 contains 16 residues. The germline gives CDR1 MNHEY, CDR2 SVGAGI. V was pared by 2 bases and J by 8 bases, with 8 bases of the junction left unmatched. The CDR3 reads CASSYSLAGGLDEQFF. In nucleotides, the CDR3 is TGTGCCAGCAGTTACAGCCTAGCGGGAGGTCTAGATGAGCAGTTCTTC.

There are many counts of this clonotype. This chain uses TRBV5-1 with TRBJ1-2; D is perhaps TRBD1 (5 bases). Per the germline V gene, CDR1 is SGHRS and CDR2 is YFSETQ. This CDR3 is 16 amino acids long. Between the trimmed V and J ends, which lost 0 bases and 3 bases, there was a span of 15 bases. The CDR3 loop reads CASSLASIGADYGYTF. The CDR3 nucleotides are TGCGCCAGCAGCTTGGCCTCGATCGGGGCCGACTATGGCTACACCTTC.

This clonotype came up a few times. This rearrangement joins TRBV19 to TRBJ2-1; no firm D call. The CDR3 sequence is 14 residues long. V lost 8 bases and J lost 5, with 16 bases in between. Germline values: CDR1 LNHDA, CDR2 SQIVND (reference sequence). Here the CDR3 reads CASSPQRRNNEQFF. CDR3 sequence (DNA): TGTGCCAGTTCGCCTCAAAGGCGAAACAATGAGCAGTTCTTC.

Many counts were recorded for this clonotype. The chain has TRBV7-6 and TRBJ2-1, with 14 bases fitting TRBD2. Per the germline V gene, CDR1 is SGHVS and CDR2 is FNYEAQ. After removal of 0 bases from V and 9 bases from J, the junction contained 7 bases not matched to a gene. CDR3 length: 17 residues. In nucleotides, the CDR3 is TGTGCCAGCAGCTTAGCGTCGGGACTAGCGGGAGTAGGTGAGCAGTTCTTC. This gives the protein CASSLASGLAGVGEQFF.

This clonotype appeared many times. In DNA, the CDR3 is TGCGCCAGCGGCAACAATGAGCAGTTCTTC. This codes for CASGNNEQFF. V usage is TRBV5-1 and J usage is TRBJ2-1; no reliable D call. This CDR3 has 10 amino acids. V was pared by 7 bases and J by 5 bases, with 4 bases between. The germline gives CDR1 SGHRS, CDR2 YFSETQ.

This chain uses TRBV9 with TRBJ1-3; D remains ambiguous. The V end lost 5 bases, the J end lost 4 bases, and 10 bases lay between the germline ends. The CDR3 has 13 amino acids. CDR1 SGDLS and CDR2 YYNGEE come from the germline V gene. The CDR3 reads CASSRGNGNTIYF. The DNA of the CDR3 is TGTGCCAGCAGTCGGGGTAACGGAAACACCATATATTTT.

In regard to this clonotype: Only one base separates this from a far larger clonotype, so it likely reflects a read error. The gene calls are TRBV20-1 and TRBJ2-7, with 10 positions matching TRBD2. Losses at the gene ends were 5 bases for V and 7 bases for J; bases not matched to a gene: 17. The CDR3 is 16 residues long. Germline V gene data show CDR1 as DFQATT and CDR2 as SNEGSKA (reference sequence). The CDR3 nucleotides read TGCAGTGCTCCCTCCCAGGGGACTAGCGCATACAATGAGCAGTACTTC. As protein: CSAPSQGTSAYNEQYF.